This TCR beta chain was sequenced for a study of CD8 T cells in Susac syndrome. An input of about 0.5 to 1 ug of RNA was subjected to reverse transcription using random hexamers. An immunoSEQ multiplex PCR generated amplified TCR beta CDR3 products spanning 54 Vbeta and 13 Jbeta. MiXCR, applied by TCRdb to the immunoSEQ multiplex PCR reads, yields one record per CDR3 protein. The repertoire includes 160,000 or so distinct CDR3 sequences, less than 95% of them detected once, and around 0.093% sits in the top ten. TEMRA cells were enriched by FACS, while CD8+ and CD4+ T cells were obtained through a negative isolation that was performed magnetically. The CDR3 totals 14 residues. The germline V and J ends were trimmed by 6 bases and 3 bases, with 12 bases remaining between them. The germline gives CDR1 SGHRS, CDR2 YFSETQ.

Sequenced: CD4+ T cells from PBMCs. This receptor was identified in a human donor with multiple sclerosis. This chain joins TRBV5-1 and TRBJ2-2; D gene unclear. CDR3 sequence: CASTPLVYTGELFF. DNA of the CDR3: TGCGCCAGCACTCCATTGGTCTACACCGGGGAGCTGTTTTTT.